Following are 16 T cell receptor beta chains from one sample sequenced in a study of blood T cell repertoires in COVID-19. Profiled with immunoSEQ multiplex PCR; TCRdb holds only in-frame clones, not every one. The sample yields 200,000 to 300,000 clones, about 87% seen once. The sequenced sample consisted of peripheral blood. The source is a human donor in a cohort sampled during active COVID-19.

This clone was observed once. The V call is TRBV28, the J call TRBJ1-1, with D hard to call. This CDR3 region has 10 residues. CDR1 and CDR2 (germline): MDHEN, SYDVKM. The V and J ends lost 10 bases and 4 bases respectively, with 7 bases between them. The CDR3 protein is CATAVTEAFF. In DNA form, the CDR3 reads TGTGCCACCGCAGTCACTGAAGCTTTCTTT.

The V and J genes are TRBV29-1 and TRBJ1-2, with unresolved D. The germline V and J ends were trimmed by 2 bases and 4 bases, with 14 bases remaining between them. Per the germline V gene, CDR1 is SQVTM and CDR2 is ANQGSEA. The CDR3 is made up of 14 amino acids. The CDR3 region is CSVELGPSSYGYTF. The CDR3 DNA is TGCAGCGTTGAACTTGGCCCCTCTTCCTATGGCTACACCTTC.

This chain connects TRBV13 to TRBJ1-2; D is possibly TRBD1 (6 bases). Trimming left V 5 bases short and J 2 bases short, with 15 bases between. Germline-derived CDR1 and CDR2 are PRHDT and FYEKMQ (reference sequence). The CDR3 is 15 residues long. The CDR3 here is CASSVTGTYNYGYTF. The CDR3 nucleotides are TGTGCCAGCAGCGTCACAGGGACCTACAACTATGGCTACACCTTC. Complete variable domain (other parts from reference TRBV13 and TRBJ1-2): AAGVIQSPRHLIKEKRETATLKCYPIPRHDTVYWYQQGPGQDPQFLISFYEKMQSDKGSIPDRFSAQQFSDYHSELNMSSLELGDSALYFCASSVTGTYNYGYTFGSGTRLTVV.

V and J are TRBV6-5 and TRBJ2-2, with 9 nucleotides matching TRBD2. The CDR3 totals 15 residues. Germline V gene sequence: CDR1 MNHEY, CDR2 SVGAGI. The trim removed 8 bases at V and 4 bases at J, leaving 8 bases unmatched. The CDR3 reads CASRPLAGLTGELFF. The CDR3 DNA reads as TGTGCCAGCCGACCTCTAGCGGGGCTCACCGGGGAGCTGTTTTTT.

This clone was counted once. The chain employs TRBV12-3 or TRBV12-4 and TRBJ1-2; no reliable D call. The CDR3 sequence is 13 residues long. The germline V and J ends were trimmed by 1 base and 4 bases, with 7 bases remaining between them. This CDR3 reads CASSLGRIYGYTF. In DNA, the CDR3 is TGTGCCAGCAGTTTAGGGCGGATCTATGGCTACACCTTC.

The rearrangement links TRBV2 to TRBJ1-5; 8 nucleotides line up with TRBD1. The germline CDR1 and CDR2 sequences are SNHLY and FYNNEI. Trimming at V came to 8 bases and at J to 4 bases, leaving 7 bases not matched to a gene. The CDR3 sequence is 14 residues long. The CDR3 DNA sequence: TGTGCCAGCCGCCGGGACAGGACAAATCAGCCCCAGCATTTT. Amino acid sequence: CASRRDRTNQPQHF.

The chain couples TRBV18 to TRBJ2-1, with TRBD2 identical over 8 bases. The J segment lost 8 bases and the V segment lost 2 bases, leaving 8 bases of the junction unmatched. This CDR3 comprises 15 residues. In germline, CDR1 is KGHSH, CDR2 LQKENI. This CDR3 is CASSPGSLAGDEQFF. The CDR3 DNA follows: TGTGCCAGCTCACCAGGGTCTCTAGCGGGTGATGAGCAGTTCTTC.

The sample holds one count of this clone. The genes are TRBV12-5 and TRBJ2-4, with D possibly TRBD1 on 5 matching bases. The CDR3 runs to 14 residues. CDR1 and CDR2 (germline): LGHNT, FRNRAP. V gave up 4 bases and J gave up 7 bases, with 14 bases separating them. CDR3 coding DNA: TGTGCTAGTGGTTCCGGACAAGGTGGTAACATTCAGTACTTC. Translating gives CASGSGQGGNIQYF.

V is TRBV3-1 (or the pseudogene TRBV3-2) and J is TRBJ1-1, with D maybe TRBD1 (5 bases). In germline, CDR1 is LGHDT, CDR2 YNNKEL (reference sequence). The length of the CDR3 is 13 residues. V was shortened by 2 bases and J by 5 bases, with 9 bases between the two germline ends. The CDR3 DNA sequence: TGTGCCAGCAGCCAAATTGCAGGGACTGAAGCTTTCTTT. Translating it yields CASSQIAGTEAFF.

The rearrangement uses TRBV6-5 and TRBJ1-1; D not certain. The CDR3 totals 14 residues. CDR1 is MNHEY and CDR2 is SVGAGI in the germline V gene. Trimming removed 5 bases at V and 1 base at J, with 11 bases between. The CDR3 is CASSIISQNTEAFF. The CDR3 DNA is TGTGCCAGCAGTATAATAAGCCAGAACACTGAAGCTTTCTTT.

V usage is TRBV5-5 and J usage is TRBJ2-6, with TRBD1 as a possible D gene (5 bases). V was pared by 1 base and J by 0 bases, with 14 bases between. CDR3 length equals 18 residues. The germline gives CDR1 SGHKS, CDR2 YYEKEE (reference sequence). CDR3 sequence: CASSLKDTTFSGANVLTF. The CDR3 nucleotides are TGTGCCAGCAGCTTGAAGGACACGACCTTCTCTGGGGCCAACGTCCTGACTTTC. The complete variable domain, with remaining parts taken from reference TRBV5-5 and TRBJ2-6, reads DAGVTQSPTHLIKTRGQQVTLRCSPISGHKSVSWYQQVLGQGPQFIFQYYEKEERGRGNFPDRFSARQFPNYSSELNVNALLLGDSALYLCASSLKDTTFSGANVLTFGAGSRLTVL.

This clone has a single count. The V call is TRBV6-5, the J call TRBJ1-4, with TRBD1 matching over 9 bases. The CDR3 sequence is 14 residues long. Trimming took 8 bases from V and 6 from J; bases not matched to a gene: 7. From germline, CDR1 is MNHEY and CDR2 SVGAGI. CDR3 nucleotide sequence: TGTGCCAGCGCACAGGGGGCATTGGATGAAAAACTGTTTTTT. Its translation: CASAQGALDEKLFF.

J is TRBJ1-6 and V is TRBV4-2, with a weak D call TRBD1 (5 bases). The CDR3 loop spans 13 amino acids. V lost 4 bases, J lost 11 bases, and 12 bases lay in between. The germline CDR1 and CDR2 sequences are LGHNA and YNFKEQ. Here the CDR3 DNA reads TGTGCCAGCAGCCGTGGACAAAGTGCACCCCTCCACTTT. Encoded protein: CASSRGQSAPLHF.

The chain recombines TRBV6-6 with TRBJ1-3; the D is unclear. From germline, CDR1 is MNHNY and CDR2 SVGAGI (reference sequence). The CDR3 covers 15 residues. Trimming cost V 2 bases and J 4 bases, with 12 bases left between them. The DNA of the CDR3 is TGTGCCAGCAGTTACCCGAGGGCAGCCGGAAACACCATATATTTT. Its translation: CASSYPRAAGNTIYF.

The V call is TRBV7-2, the J call TRBJ1-2, with 11 bases that match TRBD1. This CDR3 contains 14 residues. CDR1 and CDR2 from the germline V gene are SGHTA and FQGNSA. V dropped 7 bases and J dropped 3; count of bases not matched to a gene: 4. CDR3 DNA: TGTGCCAGCATCCGGGACAGGGGGGACTATGGCTACACCTTC. Translated: CASIRDRGDYGYTF.

This chain links TRBV2 with TRBJ1-4; the match to TRBD1 covers 8 bases. J gave up 4 bases and V 5 bases, and 3 bases lay outside the gene matches. This CDR3 contains 14 residues. Germline V gene sequence: CDR1 SNHLY, CDR2 FYNNEI. CDR3 loop: CASSWDRNNEKLFF. CDR3 DNA sequence: TGTGCCAGCAGTTGGGACAGGAATAATGAAAAACTGTTTTTT.